The clone carrying this T cell receptor beta chain appeared a single time. It was with 60 Vbeta and 13 Jbeta primers that the PCR ran. TCRdb keeps only in-frame clones here, not all; method: immunoSEQ multiplex PCR. The repertoire holds about 130,000 clones, over 65% seen once, with 20% in the top ten. The CDR3 spans 13 residues. V dropped 4 bases and J dropped 1 base, with 8 bases sitting between them. CDR1 is SGHNT, CDR2 YYREEE, per germline (reference sequence). This specimen comes from a study of cytomegalovirus exposure and HLA in healthy donors. What was sequenced was PBMCs. The sequence was obtained from a man between 18 and 29 years old in good health and CMV-seropositive. The chain employs TRBV5-4 and TRBJ1-1; D gene uncertain. This chain's CDR3 is CASSPGENTEAFF. CDR3 nucleotides: TGTGCCAGCAGCCCTGGAGAGAACACTGAAGCTTTCTTT.